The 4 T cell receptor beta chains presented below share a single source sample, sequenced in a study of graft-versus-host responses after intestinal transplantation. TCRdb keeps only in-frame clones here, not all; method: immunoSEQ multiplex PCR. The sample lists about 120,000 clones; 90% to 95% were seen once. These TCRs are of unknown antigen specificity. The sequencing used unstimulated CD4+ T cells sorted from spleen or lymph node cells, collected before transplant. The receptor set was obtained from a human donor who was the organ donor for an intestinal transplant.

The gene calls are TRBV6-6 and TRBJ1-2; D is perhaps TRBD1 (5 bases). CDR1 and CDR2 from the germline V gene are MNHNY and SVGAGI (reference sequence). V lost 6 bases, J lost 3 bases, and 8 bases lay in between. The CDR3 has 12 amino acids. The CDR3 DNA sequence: TGTGCCAGCAGAACAGGCGACTATGGCTACACCTTC. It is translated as CASRTGDYGYTF.

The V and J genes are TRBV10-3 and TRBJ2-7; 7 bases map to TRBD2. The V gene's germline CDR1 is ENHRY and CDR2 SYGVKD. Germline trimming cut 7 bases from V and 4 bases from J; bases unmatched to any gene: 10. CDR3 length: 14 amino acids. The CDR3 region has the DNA TGTGCCATCAAACAGGCTAGCGGAGAGTACGAGCAGTACTTC. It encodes CAIKQASGEYEQYF.

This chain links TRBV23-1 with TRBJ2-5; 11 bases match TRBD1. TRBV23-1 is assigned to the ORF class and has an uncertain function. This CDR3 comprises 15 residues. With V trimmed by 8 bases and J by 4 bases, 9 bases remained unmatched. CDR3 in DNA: TGCGCCAGCGCCTCCAGGACAGGGGGCGGAGAGACCCAGTACTTC. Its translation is CASASRTGGGETQYF.

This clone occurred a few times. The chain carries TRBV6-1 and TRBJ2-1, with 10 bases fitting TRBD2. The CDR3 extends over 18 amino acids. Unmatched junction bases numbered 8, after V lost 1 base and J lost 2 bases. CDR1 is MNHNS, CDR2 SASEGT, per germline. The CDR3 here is CASSEGLAGANPYNEQFF. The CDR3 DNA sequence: TGTGCCAGCAGTGAAGGCCTAGCGGGAGCCAACCCCTACAATGAGCAGTTCTTC.